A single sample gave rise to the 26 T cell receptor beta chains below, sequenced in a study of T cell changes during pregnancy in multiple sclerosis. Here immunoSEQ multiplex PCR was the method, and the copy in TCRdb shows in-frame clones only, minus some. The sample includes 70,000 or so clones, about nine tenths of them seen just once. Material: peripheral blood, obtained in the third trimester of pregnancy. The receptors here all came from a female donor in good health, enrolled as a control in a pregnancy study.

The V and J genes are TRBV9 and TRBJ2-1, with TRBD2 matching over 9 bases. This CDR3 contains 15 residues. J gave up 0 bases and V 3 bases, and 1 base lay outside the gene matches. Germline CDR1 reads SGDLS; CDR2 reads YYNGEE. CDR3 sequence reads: CASSETSGSYNEQFF. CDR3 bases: TGTGCCAGCAGCGAGACTAGCGGCTCCTACAATGAGCAGTTCTTC.

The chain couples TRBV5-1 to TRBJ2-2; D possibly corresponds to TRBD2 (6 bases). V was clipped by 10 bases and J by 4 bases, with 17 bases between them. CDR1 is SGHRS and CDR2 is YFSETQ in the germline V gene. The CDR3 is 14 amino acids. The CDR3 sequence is CAVSQEGRTGELFF. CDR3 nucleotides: TGCGCCGTCTCACAGGAGGGGCGCACCGGGGAGCTGTTTTTT.

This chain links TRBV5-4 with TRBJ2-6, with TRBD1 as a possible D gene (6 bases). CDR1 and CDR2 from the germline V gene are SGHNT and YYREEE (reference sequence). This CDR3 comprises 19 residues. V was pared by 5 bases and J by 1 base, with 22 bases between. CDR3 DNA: TGTGCCAGCAGTTTTCCCGGACAGTTCCCCGTTTCTGGGGCCAACGTCCTGACTTTC. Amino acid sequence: CASSFPGQFPVSGANVLTF.

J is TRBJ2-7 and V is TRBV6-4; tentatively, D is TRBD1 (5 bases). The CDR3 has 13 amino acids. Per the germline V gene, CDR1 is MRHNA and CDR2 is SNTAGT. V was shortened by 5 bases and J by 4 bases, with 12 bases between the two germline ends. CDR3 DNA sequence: TGTGCCAGCAGTTTTTCAGGGCTTTACGAGCAGTACTTC. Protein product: CASSFSGLYEQYF.

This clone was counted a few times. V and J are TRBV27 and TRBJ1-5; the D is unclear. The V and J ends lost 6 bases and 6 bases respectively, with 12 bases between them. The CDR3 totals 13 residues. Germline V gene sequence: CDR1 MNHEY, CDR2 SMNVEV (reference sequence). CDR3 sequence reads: CASSPAGIQPQHF. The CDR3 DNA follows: TGTGCCAGCAGCCCCGCGGGTATTCAGCCCCAGCATTTT.

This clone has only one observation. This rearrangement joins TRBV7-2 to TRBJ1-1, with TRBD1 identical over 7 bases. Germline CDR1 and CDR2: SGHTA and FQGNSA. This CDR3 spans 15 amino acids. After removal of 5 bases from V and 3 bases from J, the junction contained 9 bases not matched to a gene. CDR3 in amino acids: CASSRDSGDHTEAFF. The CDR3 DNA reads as TGTGCCAGCAGCCGGGACAGTGGGGATCACACTGAAGCTTTCTTT.

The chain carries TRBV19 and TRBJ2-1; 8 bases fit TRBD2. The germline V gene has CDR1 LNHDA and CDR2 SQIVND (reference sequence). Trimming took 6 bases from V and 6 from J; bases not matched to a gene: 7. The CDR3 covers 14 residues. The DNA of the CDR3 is TGTGCCAGTAGATTGTTCGGGGGGGGCAATGAGCAGTTCTTC. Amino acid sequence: CASRLFGGGNEQFF.

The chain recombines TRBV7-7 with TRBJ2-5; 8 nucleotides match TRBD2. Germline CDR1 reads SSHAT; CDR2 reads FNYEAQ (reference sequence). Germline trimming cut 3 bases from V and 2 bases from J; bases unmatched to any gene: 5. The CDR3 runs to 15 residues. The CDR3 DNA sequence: TGTGCCAGCAGCTTTAACAGCGGGGGACAAGAGACCCAGTACTTC. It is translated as CASSFNSGGQETQYF.

CDR3 residues: CASSPGTGPGNTIYF. The CDR3 DNA reads TGTGCCAGCAGTCCCGGGACAGGGCCTGGAAACACCATATATTTT. J is TRBJ1-3 and V is TRBV6-5, with 9 bases that match TRBD1. The CDR3 length is 15 residues. CDR1 is MNHEY, CDR2 SVGAGI, per germline. Trimming at V came to 5 bases and at J to 2 bases, leaving 4 bases not matched to a gene.

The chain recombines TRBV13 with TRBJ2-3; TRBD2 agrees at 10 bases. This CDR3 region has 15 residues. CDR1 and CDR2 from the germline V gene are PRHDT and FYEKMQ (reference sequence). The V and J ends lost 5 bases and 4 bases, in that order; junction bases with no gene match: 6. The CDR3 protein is CASSRSGGNADTQYF. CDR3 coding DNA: TGTGCCAGCAGCCGTAGCGGGGGGAACGCAGATACGCAGTATTTT.

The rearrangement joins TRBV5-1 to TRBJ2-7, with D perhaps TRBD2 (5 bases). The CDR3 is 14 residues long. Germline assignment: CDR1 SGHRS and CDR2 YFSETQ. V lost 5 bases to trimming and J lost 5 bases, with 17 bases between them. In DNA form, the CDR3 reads TGCGCCAGCAGAACTAGTAGACCGTCCCACGAGCAGTACTTC. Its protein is CASRTSRPSHEQYF.

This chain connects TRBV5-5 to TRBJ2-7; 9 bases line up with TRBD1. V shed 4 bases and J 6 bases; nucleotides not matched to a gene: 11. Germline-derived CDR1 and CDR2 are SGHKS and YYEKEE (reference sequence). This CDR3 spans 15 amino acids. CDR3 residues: CASSLMRTGDPEQYF. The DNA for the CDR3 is TGTGCCAGCAGCCTTATGCGGACAGGGGATCCCGAGCAGTACTTC.

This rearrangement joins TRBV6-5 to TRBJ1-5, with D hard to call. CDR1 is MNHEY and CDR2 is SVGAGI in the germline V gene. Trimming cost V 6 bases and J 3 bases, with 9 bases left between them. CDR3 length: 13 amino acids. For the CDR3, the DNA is TGTGCCAGCAGGGAGGTTGCCAATCAGCCCCAGCATTTT. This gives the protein CASREVANQPQHF.

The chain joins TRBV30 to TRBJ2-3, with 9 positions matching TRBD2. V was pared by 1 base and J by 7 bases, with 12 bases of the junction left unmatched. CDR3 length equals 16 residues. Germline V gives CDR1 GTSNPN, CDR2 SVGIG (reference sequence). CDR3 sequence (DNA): TGTGCCTGGAGTGGACTACTAGCGGGTGGGGGGAATACGCAGTATTTT. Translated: CAWSGLLAGGGNTQYF. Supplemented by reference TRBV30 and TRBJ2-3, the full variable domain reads SQTIHQWPATLVQPVGSPLSLECTVEGTSNPNLYWYRQAAGRGLQLLFYSVGIGQISSEVPQNLSASRPQDRQFILSSKKLLLSDSGFYLCAWSGLLAGGGNTQYFGPGTRLTVL.

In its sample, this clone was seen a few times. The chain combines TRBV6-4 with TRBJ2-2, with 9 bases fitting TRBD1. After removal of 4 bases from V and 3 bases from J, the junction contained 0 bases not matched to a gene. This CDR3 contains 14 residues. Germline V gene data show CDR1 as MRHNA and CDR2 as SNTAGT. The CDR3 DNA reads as TGTGCCAGCAGTGGGACAGGGGACACCGGGGAGCTGTTTTTT. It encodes CASSGTGDTGELFF.

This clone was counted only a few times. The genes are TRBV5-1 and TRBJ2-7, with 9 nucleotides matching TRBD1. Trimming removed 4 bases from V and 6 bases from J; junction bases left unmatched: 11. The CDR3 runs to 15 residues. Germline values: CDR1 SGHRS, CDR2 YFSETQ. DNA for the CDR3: TGCGCCAGCAGCCCGACCGGGACAGGGATGCTCGAGCAGTACTTC. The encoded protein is CASSPTGTGMLEQYF.

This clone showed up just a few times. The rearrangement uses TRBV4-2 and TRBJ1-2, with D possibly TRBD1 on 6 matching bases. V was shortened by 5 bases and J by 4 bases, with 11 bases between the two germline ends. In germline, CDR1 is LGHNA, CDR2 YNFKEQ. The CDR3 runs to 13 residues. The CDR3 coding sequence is TGTGCCAGCAGCTTAACGGACAGCTATGGCTACACCTTC. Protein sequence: CASSLTDSYGYTF.

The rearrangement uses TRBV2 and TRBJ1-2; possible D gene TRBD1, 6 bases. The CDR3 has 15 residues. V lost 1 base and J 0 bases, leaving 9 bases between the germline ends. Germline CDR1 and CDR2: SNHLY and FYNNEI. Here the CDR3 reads CASSEEDRPNYGYTF. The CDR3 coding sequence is TGTGCCAGCAGTGAAGAGGACAGACCTAACTATGGCTACACCTTC. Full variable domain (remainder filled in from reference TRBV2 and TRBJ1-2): EPEVTQTPSHQVTQMGQEVILRCVPISNHLYFYWYRQILGQKVEFLVSFYNNEISEKSEIFDDQFSVERPDGSNFTLKIRSTKLEDSAMYFCASSEEDRPNYGYTFGSGTRLTVV.

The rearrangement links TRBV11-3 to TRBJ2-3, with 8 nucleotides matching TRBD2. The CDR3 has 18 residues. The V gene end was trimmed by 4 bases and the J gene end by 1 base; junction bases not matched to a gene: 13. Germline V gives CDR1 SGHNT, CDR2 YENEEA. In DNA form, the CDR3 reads TGTGCCAGCAGCTCCCCCCCAAGGAGCGGGGGAGGCACAGATACGCAGTATTTT. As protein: CASSSPPRSGGGTDTQYF. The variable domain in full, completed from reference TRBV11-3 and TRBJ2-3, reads EAGVVQSPRYKIIEKKQPVAFWCNPISGHNTLYWYLQNLGQGPELLIRYENEEAVDDSQLPKDRFSAERLKGVDSTLKIQPAELGDSAVYLCASSSPPRSGGGTDTQYFGPGTRLTVL.

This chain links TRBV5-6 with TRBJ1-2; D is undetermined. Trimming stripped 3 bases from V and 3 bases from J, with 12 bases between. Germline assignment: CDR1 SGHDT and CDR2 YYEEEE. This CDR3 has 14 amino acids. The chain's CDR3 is CASSSPQRYYGYTF. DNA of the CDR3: TGTGCCAGCAGCTCCCCTCAGAGGTACTATGGCTACACCTTC.

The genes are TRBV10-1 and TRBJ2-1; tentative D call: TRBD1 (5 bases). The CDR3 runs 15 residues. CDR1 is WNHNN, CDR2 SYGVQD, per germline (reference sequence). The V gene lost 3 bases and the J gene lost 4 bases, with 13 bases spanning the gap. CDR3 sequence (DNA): TGCGCCAGCAGTGACCAGGGCTTACAATACAATGAGCAGTTCTTC. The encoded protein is CASSDQGLQYNEQFF.

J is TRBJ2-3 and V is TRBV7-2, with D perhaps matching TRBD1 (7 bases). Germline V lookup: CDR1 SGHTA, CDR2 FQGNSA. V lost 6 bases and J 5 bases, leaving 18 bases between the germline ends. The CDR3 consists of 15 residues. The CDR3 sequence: CASRRRDRGRDTQYF. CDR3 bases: TGTGCCAGCAGGCGGAGGGACAGAGGGCGAGATACGCAGTATTTT.

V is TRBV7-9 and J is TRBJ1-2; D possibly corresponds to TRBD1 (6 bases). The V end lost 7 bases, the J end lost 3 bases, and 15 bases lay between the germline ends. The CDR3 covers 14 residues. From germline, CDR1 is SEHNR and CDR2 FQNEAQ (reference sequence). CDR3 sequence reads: CASTVQGNHYGYTF. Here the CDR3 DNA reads TGTGCCAGCACGGTACAGGGAAACCACTATGGCTACACCTTC.

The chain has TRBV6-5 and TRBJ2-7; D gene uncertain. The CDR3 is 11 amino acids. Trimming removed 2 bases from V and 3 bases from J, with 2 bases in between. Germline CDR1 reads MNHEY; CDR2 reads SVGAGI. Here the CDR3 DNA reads TGTGCCAGCAGTTACCGCTACGAGCAGTACTTC. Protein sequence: CASSYRYEQYF.

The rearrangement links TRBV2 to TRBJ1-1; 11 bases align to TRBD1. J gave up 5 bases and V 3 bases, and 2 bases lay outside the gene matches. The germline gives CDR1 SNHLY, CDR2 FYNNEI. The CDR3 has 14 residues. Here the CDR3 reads CASSDGQGATEAFF. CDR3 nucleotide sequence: TGTGCCAGCAGTGATGGACAGGGGGCTACTGAAGCTTTCTTT.

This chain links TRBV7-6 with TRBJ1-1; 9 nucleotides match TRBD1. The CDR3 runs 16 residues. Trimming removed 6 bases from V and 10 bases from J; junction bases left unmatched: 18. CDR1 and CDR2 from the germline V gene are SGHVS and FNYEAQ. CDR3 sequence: CASRQNYPYRGRRAFF. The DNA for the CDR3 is TGTGCCAGCAGACAAAATTATCCGTACAGGGGGCGCCGAGCTTTCTTT.